This TCR beta chain was captured in a study of blood T cell repertoires in COVID-19. For the study at large: The United States, Italy and Spain provided the acute and convalescent COVID-19 samples. T cells, B-cell-depleted T cells, or PBMCs supplied cDNA or gDNA.

In the authors' workflow: Amplified reference gene primers provided the basis for estimating nucleated cell counts. This table comes from immunoSEQ multiplex PCR, and its TCRdb copy is limited to in-frame clones, with some not included. Clone size and the V and J calls come from that table; the DNA yielded D and trimming. The table lists a few hundred thousand clones, 70% to 90% of them singletons. Deletions cut 2 bases from V and 2 bases from J, with 13 bases between. Germline V lookup: CDR1 SGHTA, CDR2 FQGNSA. The CDR3 runs 16 residues. The specimen was peripheral blood. The V and J genes are TRBV7-2 and TRBJ2-1; TRBD1 is a possible D gene (7 bases). This clonotype was obtained from a woman aged 50 to 60 with active or convalescent COVID-19. The CDR3 is CASSLKGGTAYNEQFF. The CDR3 coding sequence is TGTGCCAGCAGCTTAAAGGGCGGGACAGCCTACAATGAGCAGTTCTTC. The full variable domain, with the rest looked up from reference TRBV7-2 and TRBJ2-1, is GAGVSQSPSNKVTEKGKDVELRCDPISGHTALYWYRQSLGQGLEFLIYFQGNSAPDKSGLPSDRFSAERTGGSVSTLTIQRTQQEDSAVYLCASSLKGGTAYNEQFFGPGTRLTVL.